The entry below gives a single T cell receptor (beta chain) sequence along with its context. The target antigen is unknown. This entry comes from a study of radiotherapy plus CTLA-4 blockade in lung cancer. Focal radiation with ipilimumab CTLA-4 blockade was given to patients with chemo-refractory metastatic non-small-cell lung cancer. The data were produced by immunoSEQ multiplex PCR, yet TCRdb's version contains in-frame clones alone and is incomplete. This sample has tens of thousands of clones; 76% occur once, and the top ten carry about 3%. Study-wide results and caveats: In blood, tumor-derived TCR clones expanded after radiotherapy plus ipilimumab.

Trimming cost V 5 bases and J 5 bases, with 15 bases left between them. The CDR3 spans 13 residues. The germline V gene has CDR1 GTSNPN and CDR2 SVGIG (reference sequence). The V call is TRBV30, the J call TRBJ1-2; TRBD1 might be the D (5 bases). The material was peripheral blood, obtained from a patient treated with radiotherapy plus ipilimumab. The TCR comes from a human donor with non-small cell lung cancer who had a complete response to radiotherapy plus ipilimumab. CDR3 DNA sequence: TGTGCCTGGGATCGCTCGGGGGGTTATGGCTACACCTTC. It specifies CAWDRSGGYGYTF.